These 22 T cell receptor beta chains were sequenced from one sample in a study of cytomegalovirus exposure and HLA in healthy donors. The PCR had 60 Vbeta and 13 Jbeta primers. TCRdb's table, derived via immunoSEQ multiplex PCR, lists solely in-frame clones and lacks some. The table lists approximately 160,000 clones, 65% to 80% of them singletons, with 4.7% in the top ten. The source material was PBMCs. These receptors all stem from a man aged 18 to 30 in good health and CMV-seropositive.

This clone was seen once. The V call is TRBV5-1, the J call TRBJ2-5, with a possible D match to TRBD1 (5 bases). Germline CDR1 reads SGHRS; CDR2 reads YFSETQ. V lost 3 bases, J lost 2 bases, and 11 bases lay in between. The CDR3 has 14 residues. The CDR3 coding sequence is TGCGCCAGCAGCTCCCCAGGGCAACAAGAGACCCAGTACTTC. This sequence encodes CASSSPGQQETQYF.

The V gene is TRBV5-4, the J gene TRBJ2-3; TRBD2 is a possible D gene (5 bases). Deletions cut 5 bases from V and 1 base from J, with 14 bases between. CDR3 length: 15 amino acids. From germline, CDR1 is SGHNT and CDR2 YYREEE (reference sequence). The CDR3 spells CASRADLRGTDTQYF. In DNA, the CDR3 is TGTGCCAGCAGGGCGGACTTAAGGGGCACAGATACGCAGTATTTT.

The chain couples TRBV2 to TRBJ1-4; D not certain. This CDR3 is built from 12 residues. Trimming shortened V by 7 bases and J by 8 bases, and 11 bases separated the two germline ends. From germline, CDR1 is SNHLY and CDR2 FYNNEI. The CDR3 nucleotides read TGTGCCAGCAAACTTTCGAGGGAAAAACTGTTTTTT. The encoded protein is CASKLSREKLFF.

The V call is TRBV28, the J call TRBJ1-2, with TRBD1 matching over 8 bases. The length of the CDR3 is 14 residues. V dropped 6 bases and J dropped 3; count of bases not matched to a gene: 6. The germline gives CDR1 MDHEN, CDR2 SYDVKM. Here the CDR3 reads CASSQGASDYGYTF. In DNA form, the CDR3 reads TGTGCCAGCAGCCAGGGGGCGTCGGACTATGGCTACACCTTC.

The V call is TRBV7-9, the J call TRBJ1-5; 7 nucleotides match TRBD1. The CDR3 consists of 15 residues. The V segment lost 5 bases and the J segment 3 bases; nucleotides outside the gene matches: 7. The germline V gene has CDR1 SEHNR and CDR2 FQNEAQ (reference sequence). The CDR3 coding sequence is TGTGCCAGCAGCCAAATGGGACAGCCCAATCAGCCCCAGCATTTT. Protein product: CASSQMGQPNQPQHF.

The rearrangement links TRBV5-1 to TRBJ2-1; TRBD2 aligns across 8 bases. V was pared by 1 base and J by 5 bases, with 5 bases of the junction left unmatched. Per the germline V gene, CDR1 is SGHRS and CDR2 is YFSETQ. CDR3 size: 15 residues. CDR3 in amino acids: CASSLTTGGDNEQFF. DNA of the CDR3: TGCGCCAGCAGCTTGACGACGGGGGGGGACAATGAGCAGTTCTTC.

This chain joins TRBV10-1 and TRBJ1-1; D gene ambiguous. Trimming took 5 bases from V and 0 from J, leaving 7 bases between them. CDR3 length: 13 residues. The germline V gene encodes CDR1 WNHNN and CDR2 SYGVQD (reference sequence). The CDR3 DNA reads TGCGCCAGCAGTAGCAACTTGAACACTGAAGCTTTCTTT. Protein: CASSSNLNTEAFF.

A few counts support this clone. The chain uses TRBV6-1 and TRBJ1-2, with TRBD1 as a possible D gene (6 bases). In germline, CDR1 is MNHNS, CDR2 SASEGT. The V end was cut by 0 bases, the J end by 9 bases, with 11 bases between. This CDR3 comprises 13 residues. The CDR3 loop reads CASSEASRGRYTF. The CDR3 DNA follows: TGTGCCAGCAGTGAAGCTTCCAGGGGTCGCTACACCTTC.

Ten or more counts support this clone. This chain joins TRBV6-4 and TRBJ2-1; maybe TRBD1 (6 bases). The CDR3 extends over 14 amino acids. Germline assignment: CDR1 MRHNA and CDR2 SNTAGT. Trimming pared 3 bases from V and 0 bases from J, leaving 6 bases between. In DNA form, the CDR3 reads TGTGCCAGCAGTGAGGACAGCTCCTACAATGAGCAGTTCTTC. This encodes CASSEDSSYNEQFF.

The chain carries TRBV27 and TRBJ1-5; D not certain. CDR1 is MNHEY and CDR2 is SMNVEV in the germline V gene (reference sequence). Trimming took 1 base from V and 5 from J, leaving 6 bases between them. This CDR3 has 13 amino acids. CDR3 residues: CASSLYTDQPQHF. The CDR3 DNA sequence: TGTGCCAGCAGTTTATATACAGATCAGCCCCAGCATTTT.

In its sample, this clone was seen a few times. The chain uses TRBV11-2 and TRBJ1-2, with TRBD1 as a possible D gene (6 bases). The germline CDR1 and CDR2 sequences are SGHAT and FQNNGV. Trimming stripped 5 bases from V and 7 bases from J, with 17 bases between. The CDR3 consists of 14 residues. CDR3 sequence: CASSGGGGGVGYTF. As DNA, the CDR3 is TGTGCCAGCAGCGGAGGGGGAGGGGGAGTTGGCTACACCTTC.

The CDR3 loop is CASSTGQGSYGYTF. The CDR3 DNA reads as TGTGCCAGCAGCACGGGACAGGGGAGCTATGGCTACACCTTC. The chain couples TRBV7-6 to TRBJ1-2; 10 nucleotides agree with TRBD1. Unmatched junction bases numbered 4, after V lost 5 bases and J lost 4 bases. The germline CDR1 and CDR2 sequences are SGHVS and FNYEAQ. The CDR3 has 14 residues. The entire variable domain, with the rest obtained from reference TRBV7-6 and TRBJ1-2, is as follows: GAGVSQSPRYKVTKRGQDVALRCDPISGHVSLYWYRQALGQGPEFLTYFNYEAQQDKSGLPNDRFSAERPEGSISTLTIQRTEQRDSAMYRCASSTGQGSYGYTFGSGTRLTVV.

This clone was recorded at least ten times. This chain uses TRBV27 with TRBJ1-4, with D uncertain. Deletions cut 8 bases from V and 0 bases from J, with 10 bases between. The CDR3 is made up of 14 amino acids. Germline assignment: CDR1 MNHEY and CDR2 SMNVEV (reference sequence). CDR3 protein: CASARGTTNEKLFF. DNA for the CDR3: TGTGCCAGCGCCCGGGGAACAACTAATGAAAAACTGTTTTTT.

The rearrangement links TRBV5-4 to TRBJ1-1, with unresolved D. This CDR3 spans 18 amino acids. Germline V lookup: CDR1 SGHNT, CDR2 YYREEE (reference sequence). The ends were cut back, 0 bases at V and 1 base at J, with 19 bases in the middle. CDR3 nucleotides: TGTGCCAGCAGCTTGGCATCGGTGATGGGCAGAAGGAACACTGAAGCTTTCTTT. Protein sequence: CASSLASVMGRRNTEAFF.

The gene calls are TRBV7-2 and TRBJ1-1; D is perhaps TRBD1 (6 bases). Per the germline V gene, CDR1 is SGHTA and CDR2 is FQGNSA. V shed 5 bases and J shed 2 bases, with 12 bases lying between them. The CDR3 spans 14 residues. In nucleotides, the CDR3 is TGTGCCAGCAGCCGGGACACTACCAACACTGAAGCTTTCTTT. Translating it yields CASSRDTTNTEAFF.

The V and J genes are TRBV28 and TRBJ1-1; D might be TRBD1 (6 bases). This CDR3 comprises 14 residues. V gave up 2 bases and J gave up 3 bases, with 10 bases separating them. The V gene's germline CDR1 is MDHEN and CDR2 SYDVKM. The CDR3 is CASSLGGRYTEAFF. DNA for the CDR3: TGTGCCAGCAGTTTAGGGGGCCGGTACACTGAAGCTTTCTTT.

This chain joins TRBV18 and TRBJ2-5; D may be TRBD2 (5 bases). Per the germline V gene, CDR1 is KGHSH and CDR2 is LQKENI. This CDR3 is built from 14 residues. Between the trimmed V and J ends, which lost 0 bases and 2 bases, there was a span of 7 bases. CDR3 nucleotides: TGTGCCAGCTCACCACCCCTAGCTCAAGAGACCCAGTACTTC. Protein: CASSPPLAQETQYF.

The CDR3 nucleotides read TGCGCCAGCAGCTTGGCCGGAACAGATTATGGCTACACCTTC. Protein: CASSLAGTDYGYTF. V and J are TRBV5-1 and TRBJ1-2; D remains unclear. Germline values: CDR1 SGHRS, CDR2 YFSETQ. Trimming took off 0 bases at V and 5 bases at J, with 11 bases between the two ends. The CDR3 is 14 amino acids.

The chain recombines TRBV9 with TRBJ2-1; maybe TRBD2 (6 bases). V gave up 3 bases and J gave up 9 bases, with 16 bases separating them. CDR3 length: 14 amino acids. The germline V gene has CDR1 SGDLS and CDR2 YYNGEE. CDR3 coding DNA: TGTGCCAGCAGCGCAGGACGACTAGTCGGTGAGCAGTTCTTC. Protein: CASSAGRLVGEQFF.

CDR3 in amino acids: CASSPRGVSTWTEAFF. CDR3 nucleotides: TGTGCCAGCAGCCCGCGGGGGGTATCGACGTGGACTGAAGCTTTCTTT. The chain links TRBV7-9 to TRBJ1-1, with TRBD1 as a possible D gene (5 bases). Germline V gene lookup returns CDR1 SEHNR and CDR2 FQNEAQ (reference sequence). CDR3 length equals 16 residues. Between the trimmed V and J ends, which lost 5 bases and 5 bases, there was a span of 21 bases.

CDR3 loop: CASSQLAPPNEQFF. The DNA for the CDR3 is TGTGCCAGCAGTCAACTAGCGCCCCCCAATGAGCAGTTCTTC. The gene calls are TRBV6-5 and TRBJ2-1; 7 bases map to TRBD2. This CDR3 contains 14 residues. Germline V lookup: CDR1 MNHEY, CDR2 SVGAGI. J was trimmed by 6 bases and V by 5 bases; bases with no gene match: 7.

This clone occurred a few times. The V gene is TRBV6-1, the J gene TRBJ2-7, with 12 bases identical to TRBD2. CDR3 length: 15 residues. The germline CDR1 and CDR2 sequences are MNHNS and SASEGT. V dropped 6 bases and J dropped 1; count of bases not matched to a gene: 4. Here the CDR3 reads CASSRLAGESYEQYV. The CDR3 DNA is TGTGCCAGCAGCCGACTAGCGGGGGAGTCCTACGAGCAGTACGTC.